These 31 T cell receptor beta chains came from one sample sequenced in a study of CD8+ T cells in alopecia areata. RNA extraction was followed by reverse transcription into cDNA, which acted as the sequencing template. Here immunoSEQ multiplex PCR was the method, and the copy in TCRdb shows in-frame clones only, minus some. The table shows approximately 57,000 clones, with around 97% occurring only once. The material was CD8+ T cells sorted from blood, obtained at week 0. The receptors derive from a human donor with alopecia areata.

As to this clone: Additional DNA sequences in this sample encode the identical CDR3. V is TRBV30 and J is TRBJ2-7, with D perhaps matching TRBD1 or TRBD2 (5 bases each). Germline V CDR1 and CDR2: GTSNPN, SVGIG (reference sequence). V was cut by 2 bases and J by 1 base, with 12 bases left in between. The CDR3 runs 14 residues. CDR3 loop: CAWSTGTGSYEQYF. The CDR3 nucleotides read TGTGCCTGGAGTACTGGGACGGGATCCTACGAGCAGTACTTC. Full variable domain (missing parts from reference TRBV30 and TRBJ2-7): SQTIHQWPATLVQPVGSPLSLECTVEGTSNPNLYWYRQAAGRGLQLLFYSVGIGQISSEVPQNLSASRPQDRQFILSSKKLLLSDSGFYLCAWSTGTGSYEQYFGPGTRLTVT.

V is TRBV18 and J is TRBJ2-2; D is undetermined. V was pared by 6 bases and J by 7 bases, with 9 bases between. CDR1 is KGHSH, CDR2 LQKENI, per germline. The CDR3 covers 12 residues. The CDR3 sequence: CASSSTDGELFF. Here the CDR3 DNA reads TGTGCCAGCTCTTCTACTGACGGGGAGCTGTTTTTT. The entire variable domain, with the rest obtained from reference TRBV18 and TRBJ2-2, is as follows: NAGVMQNPRHLVRRRGQEARLRCSPMKGHSHVYWYRQLPEEGLKFMVYLQKENIIDESGMPKERFSAEFPKEGPSILRIQQVVRGDSAAYFCASSSTDGELFFGEGSRLTVL.

V is TRBV5-4 and J is TRBJ2-5; D may be TRBD1 or TRBD2 (6 bases each). V shed 2 bases and J shed 4 bases, with 18 bases lying between them. CDR1 and CDR2 from the germline V gene are SGHNT and YYREEE (reference sequence). This CDR3 contains 16 residues. CDR3 protein: CASSFWGAGLAETQYF. The CDR3 bases are TGTGCCAGCAGCTTCTGGGGGGCCGGGCTGGCAGAGACCCAGTACTTC.

The V gene is TRBV9, the J gene TRBJ2-2, with 10 bases aligning to TRBD2. CDR1 is SGDLS and CDR2 is YYNGEE in the germline V gene. CDR3 length: 18 residues. Trimming took 3 bases from V and 6 from J; bases not matched to a gene: 14. The CDR3, as DNA: TGTGCCAGCAGCGGACCGGGGACTAGCGTTCGTTCGGCCGGGGAGCTGTTTTTT. Translated, it gives CASSGPGTSVRSAGELFF.

The chain has TRBV30 and TRBJ2-3; the match to TRBD2 covers 11 bases. Germline lookup yields CDR1 GTSNPN and CDR2 SVGIG (reference sequence). Trimming cost V 0 bases and J 6 bases; bases outside gene matches: 8. The CDR3 consists of 16 residues. The DNA of the CDR3 is TGTGCCTGGAGTGTACTAGCGGGGGTATCTGCTGATACGCAGTATTTT. Translation: CAWSVLAGVSADTQYF.

The V and J genes are TRBV6-1 and TRBJ2-1; 8 bases fit TRBD1. The junction had 5 bases not matched to a gene; V was cut back by 11 bases and J by 8 bases. The CDR3 length is 11 residues. Germline values: CDR1 MNHNS, CDR2 SASEGT. CDR3: CAVGQGYEQFF. DNA of the CDR3: TGTGCCGTCGGACAGGGATATGAGCAGTTCTTC.

CDR3 sequence (DNA): TGTGCCAGCAGCTCACCAGGAAACACCGGGGAGCTGTTTTTT. It is translated as CASSSPGNTGELFF. The gene calls are TRBV13 and TRBJ2-2, with D hard to call. Between the trimmed V and J ends, which lost 4 bases and 2 bases, there was a span of 8 bases. The germline V gene encodes CDR1 PRHDT and CDR2 FYEKMQ (reference sequence). This CDR3 is built from 14 residues.

The chain carries TRBV27 and TRBJ2-7, with D possibly TRBD1 on 5 matching bases. CDR1 is MNHEY and CDR2 is SMNVEV in the germline V gene (reference sequence). The CDR3 is 15 residues long. V lost 4 bases to trimming and J lost 2 bases, with 15 bases between them. CDR3: CASSSLSDTPYEQYF. CDR3 coding DNA: TGTGCCAGCAGTTCCCTGTCGGACACCCCCTACGAGCAGTACTTC.

In DNA, the CDR3 is TGCGCCAGCAGCTACAGGGACTCTGGAGGCACTGAAGCTTTCTTT. It specifies CASSYRDSGGTEAFF. V and J are TRBV5-1 and TRBJ1-1, with D maybe TRBD1 (6 bases). The CDR3 extends over 15 amino acids. Trimming shortened V by 3 bases and J by 4 bases, and 16 bases separated the two germline ends. The germline V gene encodes CDR1 SGHRS and CDR2 YFSETQ.

J is TRBJ2-6 and V is TRBV4-1, with D perhaps TRBD2 (5 bases). The CDR3 consists of 17 residues. Germline CDR1 reads MGHRA; CDR2 reads YSYEKL. Trimming left V 2 bases short and J 1 base short, with 12 bases between. DNA for the CDR3: TGCGCCAGCAGCCAACGAGACCTAGCTTCTGGGGCCAACGTCCTGACTTTC. Translated, it gives CASSQRDLASGANVLTF.

The rearrangement joins TRBV4-3 to TRBJ2-3; D could derive from TRBD1 or TRBD2 (6 bases each). The CDR3 loop spans 13 amino acids. V lost 3 bases to trimming and J lost 11 bases, with 15 bases between them. CDR1 LGHNA and CDR2 YSLEER come from the germline V gene. CDR3: CASSQTGGLKQYF. CDR3 coding DNA: TGCGCCAGCAGCCAGACAGGCGGACTAAAGCAGTATTTT.

The chain has TRBV5-8 and TRBJ2-1; 9 bases line up with TRBD2. The ends lost 4 bases at V and 9 bases at J; junction bases unmatched: 14. Germline V gives CDR1 SGHTS, CDR2 YDEGEE. CDR3 size: 16 residues. This chain's CDR3 is CASSPSGGGALSEQFF. CDR3 nucleotides: TGTGCCAGCAGCCCCTCTGGCGGGGGGGCCCTGAGTGAGCAGTTCTTC. The full variable domain, with the rest looked up from reference TRBV5-8 and TRBJ2-1, is EAGVTQSPTHLIKTRGQQATLRCSPISGHTSVYWYQQALGLGLQFLLWYDEGEERNRGNFPPRFSGRQFPNYSSELNVNALELEDSALYLCASSPSGGGALSEQFFGPGTRLTVL.

The rearrangement joins TRBV27 to TRBJ2-7, with a weak D call TRBD2 (6 bases). Trimming removed 4 bases at V and 3 bases at J, with 10 bases between. This CDR3 is built from 13 residues. Per the germline V gene, CDR1 is MNHEY and CDR2 is SMNVEV (reference sequence). The CDR3 here is CASSWREYYEQYF. In DNA, the CDR3 is TGTGCCAGCAGTTGGAGGGAGTACTACGAGCAGTACTTC.

J is TRBJ2-3 and V is TRBV29-1; 7 nucleotides agree with TRBD2. The V and J ends lost 0 bases and 2 bases, in that order; junction bases with no gene match: 5. CDR1 and CDR2 (germline): SQVTM, ANQGSEA. The CDR3 totals 15 residues. CDR3 nucleotides: TGCAGCGTTGAAGATCCAGCGGGGCTCACAGATACGCAGTATTTT. Translation: CSVEDPAGLTDTQYF.

This chain links TRBV7-9 with TRBJ2-3; weak D call: TRBD1 (6 bases). This CDR3 has 17 amino acids. V was pared by 1 base and J by 0 bases, with 14 bases between. CDR1 SEHNR and CDR2 FQNEAQ come from the germline V gene (reference sequence). The CDR3: CASSLGGHQYSTDTQYF. In DNA form, the CDR3 reads TGTGCCAGCAGCTTAGGGGGACACCAATATAGCACAGATACGCAGTATTTT.

The rearrangement links TRBV5-1 to TRBJ2-3; no definite D call. Germline lookup yields CDR1 SGHRS and CDR2 YFSETQ. V lost 4 bases and J 4 bases, leaving 13 bases between the germline ends. This CDR3 is built from 14 residues. Here the CDR3 reads CASSPLRVADTQYF. The CDR3 DNA follows: TGCGCCAGCAGCCCCCTTAGAGTGGCAGATACGCAGTATTTT.

The V and J genes are TRBV27 and TRBJ2-2; D unclear. Germline CDR1 reads MNHEY; CDR2 reads SMNVEV (reference sequence). This CDR3 spans 14 amino acids. Trimming stripped 4 bases from V and 4 bases from J, with 10 bases between. The CDR3 loop reads CASSSTETTGELFF. CDR3 nucleotides: TGTGCCAGCAGTTCGACCGAAACCACCGGGGAGCTGTTTTTT.

The chain has TRBV15 and TRBJ2-3; possibly TRBD2 for D (5 bases). This CDR3 spans 13 amino acids. V lost 5 bases and J 10 bases, leaving 16 bases between the germline ends. Germline V CDR1 and CDR2: LNHNV, YYDKDF (reference sequence). The CDR3 DNA follows: TGTGCCACCAGCTCCTCGCGCGGGTTCTCGCAGTATTTT. Translated, it gives CATSSSRGFSQYF.

J is TRBJ2-1 and V is TRBV7-2; the D call may be TRBD1 or TRBD2 (6 bases each). From germline, CDR1 is SGHTA and CDR2 FQGNSA. The CDR3 covers 13 residues. V was clipped by 5 bases and J by 10 bases, with 15 bases between them. In DNA form, the CDR3 reads TGTGCCAGCAGCCCCGGAGGGGGTCCCGAGCAGTTCTTC. Translation: CASSPGGGPEQFF.

The rearrangement joins TRBV19 to TRBJ2-6, with D perhaps being TRBD1 or TRBD2 (5 bases each). In germline, CDR1 is LNHDA, CDR2 SQIVND (reference sequence). This CDR3 is built from 18 residues. The germline V and J ends were trimmed by 1 base and 0 bases, with 13 bases remaining between them. The CDR3 DNA reads TGTGCCAGTAGTATAGGAAGGGGAGCCCTCTCTGGGGCCAACGTCCTGACTTTC. Its protein is CASSIGRGALSGANVLTF.

In its sample, this clone was seen once. The chain couples TRBV4-2 to TRBJ1-2; D is ambiguous. V was pared by 4 bases and J by 0 bases, with 12 bases between. CDR1 is LGHNA, CDR2 YNFKEQ, per germline. This CDR3 is built from 15 residues. CDR3 sequence: CASSPEVLSNYGYTF. CDR3 sequence (DNA): TGTGCCAGCAGCCCGGAAGTACTTTCTAACTATGGCTACACCTTC.

The chain links TRBV12-5 to TRBJ2-1; unclear D gene. Germline loops: CDR1 LGHNT, CDR2 FRNRAP. The V end lost 2 bases, the J end lost 9 bases, and 11 bases lay between the germline ends. CDR3 length equals 13 residues. The CDR3 DNA follows: TGTGCTAGTGGTTTGATCGTCCTTCGTGAGCAGTTCTTC. Translated, it gives CASGLIVLREQFF.

The rearrangement joins TRBV13 to TRBJ2-3; the D is unclear. The CDR3 is 13 residues long. The germline V gene has CDR1 PRHDT and CDR2 FYEKMQ (reference sequence). V lost 0 bases and J 5 bases, leaving 6 bases between the germline ends. CDR3 sequence (DNA): TGTGCCAGCAGCTTAGGGGCAGGAGATACGCAGTATTTT. It codes for CASSLGAGDTQYF.

Notes on this clone: An end of the junction differs from the germline gene, which may be a read error. The J gene is TRBJ1-2, the V gene TRBV11-2, with a tentative D call TRBD1 (5 bases). CDR1 SGHAT and CDR2 FQNNGV come from the germline V gene. CDR3 length: 12 amino acids. The CDR3 bases are TGTGCCAGCAGCTTGATTGGACAACCAGATTACTTC. This encodes CASSLIGQPDYF.

This chain links TRBV19 with TRBJ2-3; TRBD2 agrees at 8 bases. The CDR3 runs 15 residues. Germline CDR1 is LNHDA and CDR2 is SQIVND (reference sequence). J lost 2 bases, V lost 9 bases, and 10 bases had no gene match. The CDR3 DNA sequence: TGTGCCAGCGCGCCGAGCGGGGGCTACACAGATACGCAGTATTTT. Protein product: CASAPSGGYTDTQYF.

This clone was seen only once. The gene calls are TRBV27 and TRBJ2-2; D uncertain. The length of the CDR3 is 15 residues. V shed 2 bases and J shed 1 base, with 8 bases lying between them. Germline CDR1 MNHEY, CDR2 SMNVEV (reference sequence). The CDR3 reads CASSLELENTGELFF. CDR3 nucleotides: TGTGCCAGCAGTTTAGAATTGGAGAACACCGGGGAGCTGTTTTTT.

This clone has just one count. The chain is built from TRBV15 and TRBJ2-5; 8 bases are a match to TRBD1. Near its end, the DNA agrees better with TRBJ2-7, so the J call may be wrong. Germline lookup yields CDR1 LNHNV and CDR2 YYDKDF (reference sequence). This CDR3 has 14 amino acids. The CDR3 protein is CATSSDRGGYEQYF. The CDR3, as DNA: TGTGCCACCAGCAGCGACAGGGGAGGATACGAGCAGTACTTC.

V usage is TRBV4-1 and J usage is TRBJ2-1; 9 positions match TRBD2. Germline CDR1 is MGHRA and CDR2 is YSYEKL. V was clipped by 0 bases and J by 2 bases; unmatched bases: 11. This CDR3 is 19 amino acids long. CDR3: CASSQEGPLAGQPYNEQFF. CDR3 DNA: TGCGCCAGCAGCCAAGAAGGGCCACTAGCGGGCCAACCCTACAATGAGCAGTTCTTC.

This rearrangement joins TRBV6-5 to TRBJ2-7, with a weak D call TRBD1 (5 bases). Per the germline V gene, CDR1 is MNHEY and CDR2 is SVGAGI. V lost 6 bases and J 1 base, leaving 13 bases between the germline ends. The CDR3 length is 14 residues. CDR3 sequence reads: CASSPWGQSYEQYF. CDR3 nucleotide sequence: TGTGCCAGCAGCCCCTGGGGCCAATCCTACGAGCAGTACTTC.

The chain couples TRBV2 to TRBJ2-7; a weak D match, TRBD1 (5 bases). Germline V gene sequence: CDR1 SNHLY, CDR2 FYNNEI. This CDR3 region has 14 residues. The V gene lost 7 bases and the J gene lost 2 bases, with 15 bases spanning the gap. The DNA for the CDR3 is TGTGCCAGCAAATGGACACAGAATACCTACGAGCAGTACTTC. Amino acids: CASKWTQNTYEQYF.

The chain has TRBV7-2 and TRBJ1-2; the D is unclear. This CDR3 spans 15 amino acids. Trimming shortened V by 1 base and J by 4 bases, and 13 bases separated the two germline ends. Germline lookup yields CDR1 SGHTA and CDR2 FQGNSA. CDR3 sequence reads: CASSLGHSLIYGYTF. The CDR3 DNA reads TGTGCCAGCAGCTTAGGACACAGTCTAATCTATGGCTACACCTTC. Looking up the rest from reference TRBV7-2 and TRBJ1-2 gives the full variable domain: GAGVSQSPSNKVTEKGKDVELRCDPISGHTALYWYRQSLGQGLEFLIYFQGNSAPDKSGLPSDRFSAERTGGSVSTLTIQRTQQEDSAVYLCASSLGHSLIYGYTFGSGTRLTVV.